The source of this T cell receptor (beta chain) is a study of OX40 agonist ivuxolimab in advanced cancers. The wider study: Patients enrolled in dose escalation were diagnosed with hepatocellular carcinoma, melanoma, renal cell or head and neck cancer. Three patients got partial responses; one had hepatocellular carcinoma and two had cutaneous melanoma. Anti-PD-1, anti-PD-L1 or anti-CTLA-4 therapy given earlier was allowed, and around 40% had some.

TCRdb's table, derived via immunoSEQ multiplex PCR, lists solely in-frame clones and lacks some. The sample consists of roughly 50,000 clones, approximately 80% of them appearing once. The CDR3 has 15 amino acids. J gave up 0 bases and V 5 bases, and 6 bases lay outside the gene matches. CDR1 SGHAT and CDR2 FQNNGV come from the germline V gene. The specimen was CD4+ or CD8+ T cells sorted from blood, collected in a trial of the OX40 agonist ivuxolimab. The rearrangement links TRBV11-2 to TRBJ1-2; 7 nucleotides align to TRBD1. This TCR was recovered from an adult with an advanced solid tumor such as melanoma, head and neck, liver or kidney cancer. The DNA of the CDR3 is TGTGCCAGCAGCCCGACGACAGGGTCTAACTATGGCTACACCTTC. Protein: CASSPTTGSNYGYTF.